Listed here are 25 T cell receptor beta chains from one sample, sequenced in a study of blood T cell repertoires in COVID-19. Sequencing was performed with immunoSEQ multiplex PCR; in TCRdb, only in-frame clones are kept and a portion is missing. Of roughly 60,000 clones in the sample, approximately 83% were seen once. The sequenced sample consisted of peripheral blood. All receptors derive from a man aged 50 or older with COVID-19, enrolled during active disease.

The chain recombines TRBV28 with TRBJ2-6, with TRBD1 matching 8 bases. Germline V CDR1 and CDR2: MDHEN, SYDVKM. The CDR3 contains 16 residues. Germline trimming cut 5 bases from V and 0 bases from J; bases unmatched to any gene: 3. The chain's CDR3 is CASSRQGSSGANVLTF. DNA for the CDR3: TGTGCCAGCAGTCGACAGGGGAGCTCTGGGGCCAACGTCCTGACTTTC.

This clone is medium-sized by share. V usage is TRBV7-2 and J usage is TRBJ1-3, with D unclear. The CDR3 contains 13 residues. V shed 1 base and J shed 7 bases, with 8 bases lying between them. CDR1 SGHTA and CDR2 FQGNSA come from the germline V gene. The CDR3 reads CASSLGISNTIYF. CDR3 DNA: TGTGCCAGCAGCTTAGGTATCTCTAACACCATATATTTT.

V is TRBV30 and J is TRBJ1-5; D is ambiguous. The CDR3 is made up of 15 amino acids. Trimming cost V 3 bases and J 7 bases, with 19 bases left between them. CDR1 and CDR2 (germline): GTSNPN, SVGIG (reference sequence). The CDR3 here is CAWRVGGAVEQPQHF. CDR3 nucleotide sequence: TGTGCCTGGAGGGTGGGCGGAGCGGTGGAGCAGCCCCAGCATTTT.

The chain links TRBV6-5 to TRBJ2-6; a weak D match, TRBD1 (6 bases). Trimming stripped 7 bases from V and 2 bases from J, with 9 bases between. The length of the CDR3 is 14 residues. Germline V gene sequence: CDR1 MNHEY, CDR2 SVGAGI. CDR3 DNA sequence: TGTGCCAGCACCCCAGGGGCTGGGGCCAACGTCCTGACTTTC. Translation: CASTPGAGANVLTF.

The gene calls are TRBV9 and TRBJ2-7, with TRBD1 matching 10 bases. This CDR3 comprises 14 residues. Germline CDR1 and CDR2: SGDLS and YYNGEE. Germline trimming cut 3 bases from V and 7 bases from J; bases unmatched to any gene: 7. CDR3 sequence (DNA): TGTGCCAGCAGCGACGGGACAGGGGTGGGGGAGCAGTACTTC. This encodes CASSDGTGVGEQYF.

This chain uses TRBV27 with TRBJ2-5; TRBD2 might be the D (5 bases). V was trimmed by 7 bases and J by 2 bases, leaving 23 bases between them. Germline CDR1 reads MNHEY; CDR2 reads SMNVEV (reference sequence). The CDR3 runs to 17 residues. This CDR3 is CASTPTGVARVQETQYF. CDR3 DNA: TGTGCCAGCACCCCCACCGGGGTCGCACGGGTTCAAGAGACCCAGTACTTC.

The rearrangement links TRBV19 to TRBJ2-1, with 10 bases that match TRBD2. Germline CDR1 reads LNHDA; CDR2 reads SQIVND (reference sequence). With 8 bases clipped from V and 4 bases from J, the junction kept 5 bases outside the gene matches. The CDR3 loop spans 14 amino acids. CDR3 sequence: CASRSSGSYNEQFF. The CDR3 DNA reads as TGTGCCAGTCGGTCTAGCGGGAGTTACAATGAGCAGTTCTTC.

This clone appeared a few times. The V and J genes are TRBV7-9 and TRBJ1-1, with TRBD1 identical over 7 bases. The CDR3 has 15 residues. Unmatched junction bases numbered 5, after V lost 4 bases and J lost 0 bases. From germline, CDR1 is SEHNR and CDR2 FQNEAQ (reference sequence). The CDR3 bases are TGTGCCAGCAGCTATGCCGGGACAGTGAACACTGAAGCTTTCTTT. Translated, it gives CASSYAGTVNTEAFF.

This chain joins TRBV6-5 and TRBJ1-6; TRBD1 matches at 9 bases. This CDR3 is built from 15 residues. Germline values: CDR1 MNHEY, CDR2 SVGAGI. V lost 2 bases, J lost 10 bases, and 6 bases stayed unmatched. The CDR3 sequence: CASSYGDRVVSPLHF. DNA for the CDR3: TGTGCCAGCAGTTACGGGGACAGGGTGGTCTCACCCCTCCACTTT.

The rearrangement joins TRBV10-3 to TRBJ2-7; 14 bases agree with TRBD2. The germline V gene encodes CDR1 ENHRY and CDR2 SYGVKD. Trimming took 6 bases from V and 5 from J; bases not matched to a gene: 6. The CDR3 sequence is 15 residues long. The CDR3 coding sequence is TGTGCCATCAGCCCGGGACTAGCGGGAGAAAACGAGCAGTACTTC. Amino acids: CAISPGLAGENEQYF.

The chain carries TRBV20-1 and TRBJ1-2, with D unclear. The CDR3 loop spans 15 amino acids. Germline V gives CDR1 DFQATT, CDR2 SNEGSKA (reference sequence). Trimming took off 3 bases at V and 3 bases at J, with 17 bases between the two ends. CDR3 DNA: TGCAGTGCTAGTTTTGTCTACCTCGCTGACTATGGCTACACCTTC. Residues: CSASFVYLADYGYTF.

The chain combines TRBV5-1 with TRBJ2-5; no reliable D call. Trimming pared 0 bases from V and 1 base from J, leaving 13 bases between. The CDR3 runs 16 residues. Looked up from germline, CDR1 is SGHRS and CDR2 is YFSETQ. The CDR3 DNA is TGCGCCAGCAGCTTGGCTCCAGGTTCTACCCAAGAGACCCAGTACTTC. Translated, it gives CASSLAPGSTQETQYF.

The V gene is TRBV12-3 or TRBV12-4, the J gene TRBJ2-3, with TRBD2 matching 9 bases. J was trimmed by 12 bases and V by 3 bases; bases with no gene match: 7. The length of the CDR3 is 13 residues. The chain's CDR3 is CASSFDSGSFQYF. DNA of the CDR3: TGTGCCAGCAGTTTCGATAGCGGGAGTTTTCAGTATTTT.

V and J are TRBV7-8 and TRBJ2-7, with 9 positions matching TRBD1. Looked up from germline, CDR1 is SGHVS and CDR2 is FQNEAQ. This CDR3 has 16 amino acids. V lost 5 bases to trimming and J lost 1 base; unmatched junction nucleotides: 9. Written as DNA, the CDR3 is TGTGCCAGCAGCCATCCCGACAGGGGGGATTCCTACGAGCAGTACTTC. It translates to CASSHPDRGDSYEQYF.

V and J are TRBV4-2 and TRBJ1-4; no firm D call. Trimming cost V 6 bases and J 3 bases, with 17 bases left between them. The CDR3 length is 16 residues. Germline V lookup: CDR1 LGHNA, CDR2 YNFKEQ. In nucleotides, the CDR3 is TGTGCCAGCAGTCGTAAAAAGGAGCGACCTAATGAAAAACTGTTTTTT. Its protein is CASSRKKERPNEKLFF.

The genes are TRBV5-1 and TRBJ1-4; TRBD1 might be the D (5 bases). CDR3 size: 16 residues. V was clipped by 4 bases and J by 5 bases, with 18 bases between them. Germline-derived CDR1 and CDR2 are SGHRS and YFSETQ. The CDR3 DNA sequence: TGCGCCAGCAGCCCGGACGGGAGGACATTAAATGAAAAACTGTTTTTT. Translating it yields CASSPDGRTLNEKLFF. The full variable domain, rest sourced from reference TRBV5-1 and TRBJ1-4, is KAGVTQTPRYLIKTRGQQVTLSCSPISGHRSVSWYQQTPGQGLQFLFEYFSETQRNKGNFPGRFSGRQFSNSRSEMNVSTLELGDSALYLCASSPDGRTLNEKLFFGSGTQLSVL.

With regard to this clone: This specimen includes other DNA sequences encoding the same CDR3. The chain has TRBV5-1 and TRBJ2-1; 9 bases map to TRBD2. V lost 7 bases and J lost 7; bases outside the gene matches: 3. Germline assignment: CDR1 SGHRS and CDR2 YFSETQ. The CDR3 totals 12 residues. Here the CDR3 DNA reads TGCGCCAGCCGGCTAGCGGGGAATGAGCAGTTCTTC. Protein sequence: CASRLAGNEQFF. The full variable domain, with the rest looked up from reference TRBV5-1 and TRBJ2-1, is KAGVTQTPRYLIKTRGQQVTLSCSPISGHRSVSWYQQTPGQGLQFLFEYFSETQRNKGNFPGRFSGRQFSNSRSEMNVSTLELGDSALYLCASRLAGNEQFFGPGTRLTVL.

The J gene is TRBJ2-7, the V gene TRBV27; 11 nucleotides line up with TRBD2. V shed 7 bases and J 4 bases; nucleotides not matched to a gene: 9. This CDR3 is 15 amino acids long. The germline V gene has CDR1 MNHEY and CDR2 SMNVEV (reference sequence). For the CDR3, the DNA is TGTGCCAGCAAAATAGCGGGAGGGCCGGGGTACGAGCAGTACTTC. This codes for CASKIAGGPGYEQYF.

The V gene is TRBV11-3, the J gene TRBJ1-1, with D hard to call. Looked up from germline, CDR1 is SGHNT and CDR2 is YENEEA. V gave up 3 bases and J gave up 1 base, with 6 bases separating them. The CDR3 covers 13 residues. The CDR3 bases are TGTGCCAGCAGCTTTCGGGAGAACACTGAAGCTTTCTTT. Translated: CASSFRENTEAFF. Full variable domain (rest looked up from reference TRBV11-3 and TRBJ1-1): EAGVVQSPRYKIIEKKQPVAFWCNPISGHNTLYWYLQNLGQGPELLIRYENEEAVDDSQLPKDRFSAERLKGVDSTLKIQPAELGDSAVYLCASSFRENTEAFFGQGTRLTVV.

V gene TRBV28 combines with J gene TRBJ1-2, with 8 nucleotides matching TRBD1. Trimming removed 4 bases from V and 3 bases from J; junction bases left unmatched: 7. This CDR3 contains 15 residues. The germline CDR1 and CDR2 sequences are MDHEN and SYDVKM. The CDR3 bases are TGTGCCAGCAGTTCCCCCCCAGGGGGCGACTATGGCTACACCTTC. Translated, it gives CASSSPPGGDYGYTF.

The chain links TRBV11-2 to TRBJ2-1; the match to TRBD2 covers 13 bases. The CDR3 extends over 17 amino acids. The V and J ends lost 4 bases and 10 bases, in that order; junction bases with no gene match: 13. CDR1 is SGHAT, CDR2 FQNNGV, per germline. CDR3 sequence: CASSSTSGRGVLWEQFF. In DNA, the CDR3 is TGTGCCAGCAGCTCCACTAGCGGGAGGGGGGTCCTCTGGGAGCAGTTCTTC.

The genes are TRBV6-5 and TRBJ2-1; 11 bases match TRBD2. The CDR3 has 13 residues. Germline-derived CDR1 and CDR2 are MNHEY and SVGAGI. The V gene end was trimmed by 6 bases and the J gene end by 15 bases; junction bases not matched to a gene: 10. In DNA, the CDR3 is TGTGCCAGCAGACTGACTAGCGGGACGCCCCGGTTCTTC. Residues: CASRLTSGTPRFF.

The chain is built from TRBV3-1 (or the pseudogene TRBV3-2) and TRBJ2-3; TRBD1 is a possible D gene (5 bases). The CDR3 runs 13 residues. Looked up from germline, CDR1 is LGHDT and CDR2 is YNNKEL (reference sequence). Trimming shortened V by 3 bases and J by 4 bases, and 8 bases separated the two germline ends. CDR3 nucleotide sequence: TGTGCCAGCAGCCACAGGGATCCAGATACGCAGTATTTT. It is translated as CASSHRDPDTQYF.

The chain uses TRBV4-2 and TRBJ2-1; perhaps TRBD2 as D (6 bases). This CDR3 spans 17 amino acids. The V gene's germline CDR1 is LGHNA and CDR2 YNFKEQ. Trimming took off 0 bases at V and 3 bases at J, with 15 bases between the two ends. The CDR3 sequence is CASSQDAPEGFYNEQFF. CDR3 sequence (DNA): TGTGCCAGCAGCCAAGATGCGCCGGAGGGTTTCTACAATGAGCAGTTCTTC.

The CDR3 sequence: CASSSRTSNSPLHF. Here the CDR3 DNA reads TGTGCCAGCAGCTCTCGGACAAGTAATTCACCCCTCCACTTT. V and J are TRBV9 and TRBJ1-6; TRBD1 might be the D (5 bases). The CDR3 length is 14 residues. Trimming removed 4 bases from V and 6 bases from J, with 11 bases in between. Looked up from germline, CDR1 is SGDLS and CDR2 is YYNGEE.